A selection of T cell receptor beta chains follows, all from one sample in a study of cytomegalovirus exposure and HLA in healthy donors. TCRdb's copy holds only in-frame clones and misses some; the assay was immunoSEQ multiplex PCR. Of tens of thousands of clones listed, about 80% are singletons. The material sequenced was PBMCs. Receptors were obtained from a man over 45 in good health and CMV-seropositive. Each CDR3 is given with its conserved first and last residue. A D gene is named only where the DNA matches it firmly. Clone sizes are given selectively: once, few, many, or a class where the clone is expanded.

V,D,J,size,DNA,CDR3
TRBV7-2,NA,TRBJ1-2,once,TGTGCCAGCAGCTTAGGGGGCGCGAATGGCTACACCTTC,CASSLGGANGYTF
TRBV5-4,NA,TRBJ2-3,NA,TGTGCCAGCAGGGGCGGACAGCCCACAGATACGCAGTATTTT,CASRGGQPTDTQYF
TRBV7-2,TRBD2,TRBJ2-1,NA,TGTGCCAGCAGCCAAGCGGGGGCCCTACGCGGTGAGCAGTTCTTC,CASSQAGALRGEQFF
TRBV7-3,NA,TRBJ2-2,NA,TGTGCCAGCAGCTTAGGGCAACTCACCGGGGAGCTGTTTTTT,CASSLGQLTGELFF
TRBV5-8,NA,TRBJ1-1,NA,TGTGCCAGCAGCCCGCAACTCGTGTCGGCTTTCTTT,CASSPQLVSAFF
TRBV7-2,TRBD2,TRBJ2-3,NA,TGTGCCATCAGCCCTAGACTAGCGGGGGCGCTTGGAACAGATACGCAGTATTTT,CAISPRLAGALGTDTQYF
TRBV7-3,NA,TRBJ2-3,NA,TGTGCCAGCAGTCGAGACAGGTCCAGCACAGATACGCAGTATTTT,CASSRDRSSTDTQYF
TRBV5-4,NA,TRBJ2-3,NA,TGTGCCAGCAGCTCGGGACTCAGAACGGATACGCAGTATTTT,CASSSGLRTDTQYF
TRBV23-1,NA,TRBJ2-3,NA,TGCGGCAGCAGTCGGATTTTGGGGAGTACTAGCACAGATACGCAGTATTTT,CGSSRILGSTSTDTQYF
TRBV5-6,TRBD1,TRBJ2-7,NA,TGTGCCAGCAGCGCCCGGGACAGGGGGCCCGAGCAGTACTTC,CASSARDRGPEQYF
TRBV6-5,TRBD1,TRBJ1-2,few,TGTGCCAGCGGGAGTACAGGGGGCTCTCGAGGCTACACCTTC,CASGSTGGSRGYTF
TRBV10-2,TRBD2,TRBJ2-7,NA,TGCGCCAGCAGTGAGTCGACTAGCGGCCCCTCCGAGCAGTACTTC,CASSESTSGPSEQYF
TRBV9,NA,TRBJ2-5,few,TGTGCCAGCAGCGTAGGGCGGGATACGGAGACCCAGTACTTC,CASSVGRDTETQYF
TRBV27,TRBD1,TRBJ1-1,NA,TGTGCCAGCAGTCCTAGACAGGGAGGAGACACTGAAGCTTTCTTT,CASSPRQGGDTEAFF
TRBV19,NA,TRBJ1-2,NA,TGTGCCAGTAGTATAGAACCAAACATCATCCATGGCTACACCTTC,CASSIEPNIIHGYTF
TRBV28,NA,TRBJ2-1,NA,TGTGCCAGCAGTTCAACCCGGGAGTTCGGCAATGAGCAGTTCTTC,CASSSTREFGNEQFF